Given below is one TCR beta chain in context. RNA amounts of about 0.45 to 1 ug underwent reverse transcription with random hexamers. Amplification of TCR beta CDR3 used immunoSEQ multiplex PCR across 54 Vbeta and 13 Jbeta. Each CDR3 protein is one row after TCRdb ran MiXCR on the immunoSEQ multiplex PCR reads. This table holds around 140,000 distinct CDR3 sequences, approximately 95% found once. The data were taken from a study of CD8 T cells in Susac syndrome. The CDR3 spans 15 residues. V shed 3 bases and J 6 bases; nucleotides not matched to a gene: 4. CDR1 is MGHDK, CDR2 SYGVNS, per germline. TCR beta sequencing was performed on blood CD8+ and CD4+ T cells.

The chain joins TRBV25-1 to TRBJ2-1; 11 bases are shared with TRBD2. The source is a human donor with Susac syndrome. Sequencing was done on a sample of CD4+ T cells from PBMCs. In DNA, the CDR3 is TGTGCCAGCAGTGATTTAGCGGGAGGGGGCAATGAGCAGTTCTTC. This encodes CASSDLAGGGNEQFF.